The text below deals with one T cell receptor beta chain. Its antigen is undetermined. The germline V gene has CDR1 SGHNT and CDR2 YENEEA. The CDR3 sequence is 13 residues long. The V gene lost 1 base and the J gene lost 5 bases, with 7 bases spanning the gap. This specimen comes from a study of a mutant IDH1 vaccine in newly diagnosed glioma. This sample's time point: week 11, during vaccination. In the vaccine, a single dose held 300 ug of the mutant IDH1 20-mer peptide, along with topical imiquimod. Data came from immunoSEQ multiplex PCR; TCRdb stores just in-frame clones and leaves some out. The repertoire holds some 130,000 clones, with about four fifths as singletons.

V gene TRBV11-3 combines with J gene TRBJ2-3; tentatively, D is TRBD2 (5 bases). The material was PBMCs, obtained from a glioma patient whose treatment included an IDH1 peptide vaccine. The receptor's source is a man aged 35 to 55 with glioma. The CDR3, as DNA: TGTGCCAGCAGCTTAGGCGGGCTAGATACGCAGTATTTT. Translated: CASSLGGLDTQYF.